The rows below give T cell receptor beta chains drawn from one sample of a study of CD8+ T cells in alopecia areata. Only in-frame clones appear in the TCRdb table, and some are missing; sequencing was by immunoSEQ multiplex PCR. Found here are approximately 6,000 clones, 60% to 65% of them singletons; the top ten hold around 9.3%. Specimen: skin, collected between weeks 30 and 35, from a patient treated with tofacitinib. Every receptor here comes from a human donor with alopecia areata. The CDR3 runs from the conserved cysteine through the conserved F or W. Fields, in order: J gene, clone size, D gene, V gene, CDR3 DNA, CDR3 protein. D genes are given only for firm matches. Not all rows give a size; the values are once, few, many and, for expanded clones, a class.

>TRBJ1-1|-|-|TRBV19
TGTGCCAGTAGGCCGGGAGTTATGTCCACTGAAGCTTTCTTT
CASRPGVMSTEAFF
>TRBJ1-1|-|-|TRBV6-5
TGTGCCAGCAGTCACAACTGGAACACTGAAGCTTTCTTT
CASSHNWNTEAFF
>TRBJ2-7|-|TRBD2|TRBV19
TGTGCCAGTAGCCCCGGGGGGGAGCAGTACTTC
CASSPGGEQYF
>TRBJ2-1|few|-|TRBV7-9
TGTGCCAGCAGCTCGCCGGGCGGTGGAGAGCAGTTCTTC
CASSSPGGGEQFF
>TRBJ2-1|once|TRBD2|TRBV11-3
TGTGCCAGCAGGCAAGGACTAGCGGGAAACAATGAGCAGTTCTTC
CASRQGLAGNNEQFF
>TRBJ2-1|-|TRBD1|TRBV7-6
TGTGCCAGCAGCTTACCCGACAGGGGACCACAATACTTATACAATGAGCAGTTCTTC
CASSLPDRGPQYLYNEQFF
>TRBJ1-4|-|-|TRBV13
TGTGCCAGCTGCGGGGGGGATGAAAAACTGTTTTTT
CASCGGDEKLFF
>TRBJ1-2|few|-|TRBV29-1
TGCAGCGCTATACTGTCCGGGGATGGGGACTATGGCTACACCTTC
CSAILSGDGDYGYTF
>TRBJ2-1|-|-|TRBV30
TGTGCCTGGAGTGTACTGTCGGGATACAATGAGCAGTTCTTC
CAWSVLSGYNEQFF
>TRBJ1-5|-|TRBD1|TRBV6-6
TGTGCCAGCAGTTTTCCGGGACAGGGCAATCAGCCCCAGCATTTT
CASSFPGQGNQPQHF
>TRBJ2-3|-|-|TRBV7-9
TGTGCCAGCAGCTTTTCGGATACGCAGTATTTT
CASSFSDTQYF
>TRBJ2-6|once|-|TRBV5-1
TGCGCCAGCAGCTTGGGGTCTGCTGGGGCCAACGTCCTGACTTTC
CASSLGSAGANVLTF
>TRBJ1-5|-|-|TRBV6-5
TGTGCCAGCAGTTACTCAAAATACGGCAATCAGCCCCAGCATTTT
CASSYSKYGNQPQHF
>TRBJ1-5|-|-|TRBV9
TGTGCCAGCAGCGGTCACGGGAACCAGCCCCAGCATTTT
CASSGHGNQPQHF
>TRBJ1-5|large|-|TRBV7-9
TGTGCCAGCAGCTTAGGGGGATATAGCAATCAGCCCCAGCATTTT
CASSLGGYSNQPQHF
>TRBJ1-2|few|-|TRBV6-5
TGTGCCAGCAGTCCCACCAACTATGGCTACACCTTC
CASSPTNYGYTF
>TRBJ2-3|few|-|TRBV2
TGTGCCAGCAGTGAAGCCTACGGCCTCTCGGGCACAGATACGCAGTATTTT
CASSEAYGLSGTDTQYF
>TRBJ1-6|few|-|TRBV11-1
TGTGCCAGCAGCCAGTCGGCAGTCTCTTGGGGTTCACCCCTCCACTTT
CASSQSAVSWGSPLHF
>TRBJ2-5|-|-|TRBV19
TGTGCCAGTAGTGAGACCCCCCCGAGGGAGACCCAGTACTTC
CASSETPPRETQYF
>TRBJ1-2|-|TRBD1|TRBV9
TGTGCCAGCAGCGTCTCGGGGGCCCGGGACAGGGGCCTTCCAAACTATGGCTACACCTTC
CASSVSGARDRGLPNYGYTF